These 9 T cell receptor beta chains came from one sample sequenced in a study of T-cell reconstitution after alpha-beta-depleted transplantation in children. Researchers prepared the TCRbeta library using unique molecular identifiers, the study reports. TCRdb called the PCR reads again in MiXCR, with one record for every CDR3 protein. Altogether 100,000 to 120,000 distinct CDR3 sequences are present, 5% to 7% being singletons, with the ten largest covering roughly 20%. Sequencing used PBMCs, mostly from graft donor cells, obtained 360 days after TCRalphabeta/CD19-depleted stem cell transplant. The receptors derive from a male patient under 10 years old who had a stem cell transplant for acute lymphoblastic leukemia, so the T cells may come from the graft donor.

This chain uses TRBV27 with TRBJ2-7; D ambiguous. Trimming stripped 1 base from V and 3 bases from J, with 13 bases between. This CDR3 is 15 amino acids long. CDR1 and CDR2 (germline): MNHEY, SMNVEV (reference sequence). The CDR3 nucleotides read TGTGCCAGCAGTTTATATCCCCCTGGATACTACGAGCAGTACTTC. It encodes CASSLYPPGYYEQYF.

This clonotype occurred many times. This chain links TRBV29-1 with TRBJ2-3; maybe TRBD1 (5 bases). This CDR3 comprises 12 residues. V dropped 4 bases and J dropped 5 bases, with 10 bases sitting between them. Germline values: CDR1 SQVTM, CDR2 ANQGSEA. CDR3: CSVGRVIDTQYF. CDR3 bases: TGCAGCGTTGGCAGGGTGATAGATACGCAGTATTTT.

This clonotype has just a few counts. The chain uses TRBV12-3 or TRBV12-4 and TRBJ2-1; a possible D gene is TRBD2 (5 bases). V dropped 8 bases and J dropped 4 bases, with 27 bases sitting between them. The CDR3 extends over 18 amino acids. The CDR3: CASCTTTFWRATYNEQFF. In DNA form, the CDR3 reads TGTGCCAGCTGCACCACGACCTTTTGGCGGGCGACATACAATGAGCAGTTCTTC.

This clonotype was detected a few times. J is TRBJ1-2 and V is TRBV5-8, with D perhaps matching TRBD1 (6 bases). Between the trimmed V and J ends, which lost 1 base and 1 base, there was a span of 11 bases. This CDR3 has 15 amino acids. Germline assignment: CDR1 SGHTS and CDR2 YDEGEE. The CDR3 region has the DNA TGTGCCAGCAGCTTGTGGGGACACGTTAACTATGGCTACACCTTC. This sequence encodes CASSLWGHVNYGYTF.

This rearrangement joins TRBV4-3 to TRBJ2-7; tentative D call: TRBD2 (5 bases). Per germline, CDR1 LGHNA and CDR2 YSLEER. V was pared by 3 bases and J by 3 bases, with 12 bases between. This CDR3 spans 14 amino acids. The CDR3 sequence is CASSHVGEGYEQYF. CDR3 DNA sequence: TGCGCCAGCAGCCACGTCGGTGAGGGCTACGAGCAGTACTTC.

This clonotype was seen many times. The chain has TRBV7-3 and TRBJ2-2, with TRBD1 matching over 9 bases. Per germline, CDR1 SGHTA and CDR2 FQGTGA. The V segment lost 6 bases and the J segment 4 bases; nucleotides outside the gene matches: 3. This CDR3 has 14 residues. The CDR3 protein is CASRTGGFTGELFF. The CDR3 bases are TGTGCCAGCAGGACAGGGGGTTTCACCGGGGAGCTGTTTTTT.

J is TRBJ1-1 and V is TRBV6-5; D is possibly TRBD1 (5 bases). The length of the CDR3 is 15 residues. With 2 bases removed from V and 1 base from J, the gap between germline ends came to 11 bases. Germline CDR1 reads MNHEY; CDR2 reads SVGAGI. The CDR3 sequence: CASSYLGEKNTEAFF. CDR3 coding DNA: TGTGCCAGCAGTTACCTGGGGGAAAAGAACACTGAAGCTTTCTTT.

This clonotype was counted at least ten times. The chain has TRBV20-1 and TRBJ2-1; D remains ambiguous. With 2 bases removed from V and 3 bases from J, the gap between germline ends came to 11 bases. Germline V gene lookup returns CDR1 DFQATT and CDR2 SNEGSKA (reference sequence). This CDR3 has 14 residues. DNA of the CDR3: TGCAGTGCTAGAAGGACCAAAAACTACAATGAGCAGTTCTTC. Protein: CSARRTKNYNEQFF.

This clonotype was observed many times. The chain joins TRBV2 to TRBJ2-1; D remains ambiguous. Germline lookup yields CDR1 SNHLY and CDR2 FYNNEI. This CDR3 comprises 17 residues. V was trimmed by 1 base and J by 0 bases, leaving 13 bases between them. The CDR3 reads CASSEGSGRSSYNEQFF. CDR3 coding DNA: TGTGCCAGCAGTGAAGGGTCCGGAAGGAGCTCCTACAATGAGCAGTTCTTC.